This TCR beta chain was captured in a study of blood T cell repertoires in COVID-19. Study-wide background: PBMCs, B-cell-depleted T cells, or T cells provided the cDNA or gDNA that made up the material.

This CDR3 is built from 14 residues. CDR1 and CDR2 from the germline V gene are MNHEY and SVGAGI. Trimming removed 5 bases from V and 6 bases from J; junction bases left unmatched: 7. Repertoires were generated with immunoSEQ multiplex PCR, while TCRdb's copy carries only in-frame clones and drops some. This table holds approximately 49,000 clones, roughly 79% found once. The chain recombines TRBV6-5 with TRBJ2-4, with 7 positions matching TRBD1. The sequence derives from a woman of 80 years or more with COVID-19, enrolled during active disease. The specimen sequenced was peripheral blood. CDR3: CASSRNRGPNIQYF. The CDR3 coding sequence is TGTGCCAGCAGTCGCAACAGGGGACCAAACATTCAGTACTTC.